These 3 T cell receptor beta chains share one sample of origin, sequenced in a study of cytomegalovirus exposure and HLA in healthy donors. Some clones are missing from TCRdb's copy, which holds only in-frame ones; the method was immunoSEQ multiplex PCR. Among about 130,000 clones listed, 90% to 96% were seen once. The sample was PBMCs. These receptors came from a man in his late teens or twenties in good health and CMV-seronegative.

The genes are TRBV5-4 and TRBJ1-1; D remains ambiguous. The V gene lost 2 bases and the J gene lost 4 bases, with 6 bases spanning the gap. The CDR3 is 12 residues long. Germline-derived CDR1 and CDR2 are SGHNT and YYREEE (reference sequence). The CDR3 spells CASSFRGTEAFF. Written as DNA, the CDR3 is TGTGCCAGCAGCTTTCGGGGCACTGAAGCTTTCTTT.

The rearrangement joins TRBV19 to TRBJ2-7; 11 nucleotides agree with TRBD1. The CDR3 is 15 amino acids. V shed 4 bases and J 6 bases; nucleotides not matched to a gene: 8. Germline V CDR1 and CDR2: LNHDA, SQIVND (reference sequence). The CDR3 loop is CASSTGQGAPPEQYF. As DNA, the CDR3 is TGTGCCAGTAGTACCGGACAGGGGGCGCCTCCCGAGCAGTACTTC.

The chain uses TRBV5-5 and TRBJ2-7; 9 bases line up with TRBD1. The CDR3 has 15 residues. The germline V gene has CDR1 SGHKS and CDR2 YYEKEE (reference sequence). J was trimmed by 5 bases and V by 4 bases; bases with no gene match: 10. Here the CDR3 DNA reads TGTGCCAGCAGCGGGAGACAGGGGGGGTCAGACGAGCAGTACTTC. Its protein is CASSGRQGGSDEQYF.